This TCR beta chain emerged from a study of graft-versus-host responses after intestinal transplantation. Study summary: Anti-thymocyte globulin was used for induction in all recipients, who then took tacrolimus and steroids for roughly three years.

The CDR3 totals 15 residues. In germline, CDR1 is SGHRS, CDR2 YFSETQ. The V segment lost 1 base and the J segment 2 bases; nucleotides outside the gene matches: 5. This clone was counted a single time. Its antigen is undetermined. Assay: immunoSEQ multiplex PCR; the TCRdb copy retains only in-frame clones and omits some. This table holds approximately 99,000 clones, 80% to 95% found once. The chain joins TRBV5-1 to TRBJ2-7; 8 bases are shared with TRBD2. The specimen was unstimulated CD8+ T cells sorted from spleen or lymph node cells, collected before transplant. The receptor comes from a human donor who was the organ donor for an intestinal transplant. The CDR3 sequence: CASSLTSGRPYEQYF. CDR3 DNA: TGCGCCAGCAGCTTGACTAGCGGCAGACCCTACGAGCAGTACTTC.